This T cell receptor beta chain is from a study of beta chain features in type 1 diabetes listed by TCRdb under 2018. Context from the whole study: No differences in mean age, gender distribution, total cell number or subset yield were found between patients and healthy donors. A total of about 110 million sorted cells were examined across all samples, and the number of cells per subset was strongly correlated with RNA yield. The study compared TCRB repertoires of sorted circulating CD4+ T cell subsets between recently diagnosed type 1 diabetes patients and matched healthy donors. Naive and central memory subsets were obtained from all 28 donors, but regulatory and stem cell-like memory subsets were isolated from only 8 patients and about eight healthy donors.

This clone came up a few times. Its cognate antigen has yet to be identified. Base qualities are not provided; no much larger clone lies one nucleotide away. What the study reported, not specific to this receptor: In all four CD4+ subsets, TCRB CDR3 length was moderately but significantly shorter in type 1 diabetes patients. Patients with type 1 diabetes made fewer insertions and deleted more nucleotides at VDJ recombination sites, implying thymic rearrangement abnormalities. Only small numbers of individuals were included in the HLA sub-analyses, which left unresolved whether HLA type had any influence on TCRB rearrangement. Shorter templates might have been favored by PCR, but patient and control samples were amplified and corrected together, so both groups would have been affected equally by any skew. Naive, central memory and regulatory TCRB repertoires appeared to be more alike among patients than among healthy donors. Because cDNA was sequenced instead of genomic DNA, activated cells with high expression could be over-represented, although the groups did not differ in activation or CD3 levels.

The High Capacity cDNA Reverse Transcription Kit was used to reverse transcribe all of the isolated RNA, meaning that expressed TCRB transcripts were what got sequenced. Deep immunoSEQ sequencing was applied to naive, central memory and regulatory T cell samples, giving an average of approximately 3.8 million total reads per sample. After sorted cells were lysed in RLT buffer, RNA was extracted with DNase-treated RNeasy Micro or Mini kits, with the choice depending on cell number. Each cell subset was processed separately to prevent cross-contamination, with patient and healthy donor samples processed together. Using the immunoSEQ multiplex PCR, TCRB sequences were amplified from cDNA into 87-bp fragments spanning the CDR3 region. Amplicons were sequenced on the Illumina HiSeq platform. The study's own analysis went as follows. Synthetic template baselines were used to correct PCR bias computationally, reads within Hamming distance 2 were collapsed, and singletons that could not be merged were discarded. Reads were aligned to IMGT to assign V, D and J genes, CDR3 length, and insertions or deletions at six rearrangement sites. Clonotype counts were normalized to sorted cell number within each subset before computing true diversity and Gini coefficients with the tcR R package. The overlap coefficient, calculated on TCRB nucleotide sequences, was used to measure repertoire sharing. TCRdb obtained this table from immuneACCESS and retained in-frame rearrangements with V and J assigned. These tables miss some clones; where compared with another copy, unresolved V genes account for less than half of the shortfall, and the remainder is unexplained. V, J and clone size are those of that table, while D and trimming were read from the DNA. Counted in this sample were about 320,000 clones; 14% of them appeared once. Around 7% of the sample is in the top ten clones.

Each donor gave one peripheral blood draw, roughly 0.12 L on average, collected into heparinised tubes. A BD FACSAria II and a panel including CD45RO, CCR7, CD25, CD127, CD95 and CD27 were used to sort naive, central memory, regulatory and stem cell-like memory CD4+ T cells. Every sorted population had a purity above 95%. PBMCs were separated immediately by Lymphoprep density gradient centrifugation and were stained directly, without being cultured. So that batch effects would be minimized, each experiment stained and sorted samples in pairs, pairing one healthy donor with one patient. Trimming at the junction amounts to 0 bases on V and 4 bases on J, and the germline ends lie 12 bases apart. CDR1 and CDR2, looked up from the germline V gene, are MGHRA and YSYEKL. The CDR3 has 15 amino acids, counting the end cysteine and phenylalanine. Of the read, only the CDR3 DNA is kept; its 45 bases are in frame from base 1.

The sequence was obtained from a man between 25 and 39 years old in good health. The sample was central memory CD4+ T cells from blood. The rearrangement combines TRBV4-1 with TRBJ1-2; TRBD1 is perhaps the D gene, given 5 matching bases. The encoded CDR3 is CASSQDGRTTYGYTF. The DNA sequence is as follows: TGCGCCAGCAGCCAAGATGGGAGGACAACCTATGGCTACACCTTC.